This T cell receptor beta chain was identified in a study of shared clonotypes between healthy human individuals. The assay was immunoSEQ multiplex PCR, and TCRdb's table has in-frame clones only and misses some. The sample shows about 2 million clones, 90% to 95% of them seen only once. The CDR3 is 14 amino acids. Sequences were obtained from naive CD4+ T cells sorted from blood. Subset: CD45RA+ positively selected. The rearrangement uses TRBV21-1 and TRBJ2-7. TRBV21-1 represents a pseudogene. The sequence came from a man between 18 and 35 years old in good health. The CDR3 DNA follows: TGTGCCAGCAGCAAAGTGCTCACCGCCTACGAGCAGTACTTC. It is translated as CASSKVLTAYEQYF.